This entry lists 6 T cell receptor beta chains sequenced from one sample in a study of T cell repertoires in cytomegalovirus infection. TCRdb re-analysed the reads in MiXCR, keeping a single row per CDR3 protein. The profile shows about 60,000 distinct CDR3 sequences, around 30% of them singletons. Their target antigens are unknown. Sequencing was carried out using PBMCs, sequenced either directly or after in vitro stimulation (not recorded which). These receptors were taken from a human donor in good health (CMV status not recorded). Some clones in this sample may be carry-over from other donors' samples.

This clonotype was observed a handful of times. The chain couples TRBV12-5 to TRBJ2-3; D might be TRBD2 (6 bases). Germline loops: CDR1 LGHNT, CDR2 FRNRAP. V was clipped by 4 bases and J by 2 bases, with 22 bases between them. The CDR3 is 18 amino acids. CDR3 amino acids: CASGSPRPGSIATDTQYF. DNA for the CDR3: TGTGCTAGTGGTTCCCCCCGCCCCGGGAGCATCGCCACAGATACGCAGTATTTT.

This chain connects TRBV11-2 to TRBJ2-7; D assignment may be TRBD1 or TRBD2 (5 bases each). The CDR3 contains 14 residues. Germline lookup yields CDR1 SGHAT and CDR2 FQNNGV. Trimming cost V 4 bases and J 2 bases, with 12 bases left between them. In DNA form, the CDR3 reads TGTGCCAGCAGCTCCTACAGGACTCCCTACGAGCAGTACTTC. Its protein is CASSSYRTPYEQYF.

This chain links TRBV18 with TRBJ2-1, with 13 bases matching TRBD2. The length of the CDR3 is 16 residues. The germline gives CDR1 KGHSH, CDR2 LQKENI. V trimming: 3 bases; J trimming: 4 bases; junction bases outside the gene matches: 3. The chain's CDR3 is CASSPGLAGPYNEQFF. CDR3 sequence (DNA): TGTGCCAGCTCACCGGGACTAGCGGGGCCATACAATGAGCAGTTCTTC.

The chain uses TRBV19 and TRBJ1-5; the match to TRBD1 covers 10 bases. With 2 bases clipped from V and 1 base from J, the junction kept 8 bases outside the gene matches. Germline loops: CDR1 LNHDA, CDR2 SQIVND (reference sequence). The CDR3 runs to 18 residues. The CDR3 sequence is CASSITGQGIKSNQPQHF. The DNA for the CDR3 is TGTGCCAGTAGTATAACGGGACAGGGGATCAAAAGCAATCAGCCCCAGCATTTT.

There are a few counts of this clonotype. The V gene is TRBV7-9, the J gene TRBJ1-1; D gene ambiguous. Trimming took off 1 base at V and 4 bases at J, with 13 bases between the two ends. Germline loops: CDR1 SEHNR, CDR2 FQNEAQ (reference sequence). The CDR3 extends over 15 amino acids. This CDR3 reads CASSLDRGGSTEAFF. In DNA, the CDR3 is TGTGCCAGCAGCTTAGATCGGGGAGGAAGCACTGAAGCTTTCTTT.

The rearrangement links TRBV4-1 to TRBJ2-3, with D uncertain. The CDR3 has 18 residues. V lost 5 bases to trimming and J lost 2 bases, with 23 bases between them. Per the germline V gene, CDR1 is MGHRA and CDR2 is YSYEKL. The CDR3 DNA is TGCGCCAGCAGCTACGATGATGGTCACGAAATAGACACAGATACGCAGTATTTT. It is translated as CASSYDDGHEIDTDTQYF.